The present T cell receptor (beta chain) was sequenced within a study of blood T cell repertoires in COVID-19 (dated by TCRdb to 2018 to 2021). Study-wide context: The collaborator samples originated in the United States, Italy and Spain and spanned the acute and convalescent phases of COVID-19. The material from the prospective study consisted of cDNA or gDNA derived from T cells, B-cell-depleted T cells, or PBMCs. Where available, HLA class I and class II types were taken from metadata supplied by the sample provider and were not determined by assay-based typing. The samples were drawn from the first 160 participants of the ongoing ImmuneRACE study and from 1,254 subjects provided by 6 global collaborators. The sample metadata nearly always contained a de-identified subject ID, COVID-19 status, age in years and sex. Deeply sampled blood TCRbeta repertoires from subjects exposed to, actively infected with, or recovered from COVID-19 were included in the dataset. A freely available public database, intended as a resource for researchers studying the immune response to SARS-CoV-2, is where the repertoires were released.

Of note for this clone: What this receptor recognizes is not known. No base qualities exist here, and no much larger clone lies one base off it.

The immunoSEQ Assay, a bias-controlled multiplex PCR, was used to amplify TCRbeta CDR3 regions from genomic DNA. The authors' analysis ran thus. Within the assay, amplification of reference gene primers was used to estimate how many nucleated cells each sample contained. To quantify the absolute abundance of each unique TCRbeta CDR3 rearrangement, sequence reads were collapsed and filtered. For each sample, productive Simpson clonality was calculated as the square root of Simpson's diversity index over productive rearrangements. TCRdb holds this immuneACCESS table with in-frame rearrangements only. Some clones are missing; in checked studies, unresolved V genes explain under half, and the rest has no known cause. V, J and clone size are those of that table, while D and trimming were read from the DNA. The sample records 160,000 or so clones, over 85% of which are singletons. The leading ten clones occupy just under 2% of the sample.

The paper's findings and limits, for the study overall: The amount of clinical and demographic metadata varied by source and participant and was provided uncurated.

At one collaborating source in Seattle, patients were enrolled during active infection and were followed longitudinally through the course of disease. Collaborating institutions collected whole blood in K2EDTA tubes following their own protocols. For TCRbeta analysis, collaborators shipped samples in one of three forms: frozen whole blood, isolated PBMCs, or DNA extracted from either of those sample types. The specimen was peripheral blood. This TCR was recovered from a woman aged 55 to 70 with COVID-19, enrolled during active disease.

The DNA sequence is TGTGCCAGCAGCTTGCACGGGGGTGGAATGTTCACTGAAGCTTTCTTT. Its coded protein is CASSLHGGGMFTEAFF. Recombination joined TRBV7-6 with TRBJ1-1; perhaps TRBD1 is the D gene, with 5 bases matching. As encoded in the germline V gene, CDR1 is SGHVS while CDR2 is FNYEAQ. The cysteine opens and the phenylalanine closes a CDR3 of 16 amino acids. The sequence is cut down to CDR3 DNA, 48 bases in frame from base 1. Trimming at the junction amounts to 3 bases on V and 4 bases on J, and the germline ends lie 18 bases apart.